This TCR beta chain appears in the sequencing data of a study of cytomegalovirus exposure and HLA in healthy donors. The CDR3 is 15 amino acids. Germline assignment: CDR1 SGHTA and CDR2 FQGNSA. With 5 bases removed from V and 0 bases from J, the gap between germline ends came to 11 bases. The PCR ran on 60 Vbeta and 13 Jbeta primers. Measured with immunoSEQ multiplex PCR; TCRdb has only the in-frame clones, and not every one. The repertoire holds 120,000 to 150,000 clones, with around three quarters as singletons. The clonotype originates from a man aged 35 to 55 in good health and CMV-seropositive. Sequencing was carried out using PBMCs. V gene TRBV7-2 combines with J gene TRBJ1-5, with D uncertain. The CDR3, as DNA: TGTGCCAGCAGCCCCACGGTTTATAGCAATCAGCCCCAGCATTTT. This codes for CASSPTVYSNQPQHF.